This is a list of T cell receptor beta chains from one sample in a study of chemoradiotherapy in HPV16-positive cancers. Sequenced by immunoSEQ multiplex PCR; TCRdb stores in-frame clones only, minus some. Of thousands of clones in the sample, around 88% were seen once. Sequencing was performed on tumor tissue, taken from a patient who underwent chemoradiotherapy. The receptor source for this set is a human donor with HPV-associated anogenital cancer. Each CDR3 is given with its conserved first and last residue. A D gene is named only where the DNA matches it firmly. Only part of the rows carry a size: once, few, many, or a class if the clone is expanded.

. . TRBJ2-7 TRBV18 14 CASSPGFGSNEQYF TGTGCCAGCTCACCGGGTTTCGGGAGCAACGAGCAGTACTTC
once TRBD2 TRBJ2-7 TRBV27 15 CASSPAWTSGSEQYF TGTGCCAGCAGCCCCGCCTGGACTAGCGGGAGCGAGCAGTACTTC
. . TRBJ2-1 TRBV4-2 17 CASSLGVGQAYYNEQFF TGTGCCAGCAGCCTAGGCGTTGGTCAAGCATACTACAATGAGCAGTTCTTC
. . TRBJ2-3 TRBV29-1 14 CSVPTRGIADTQYF TGCAGCGTTCCGACTAGAGGGATCGCAGATACGCAGTATTTT
once . TRBJ2-6 TRBV27 13 CASSYSGANVLTF TGTGCCAGCAGTTACTCTGGGGCCAACGTCCTGACTTTC
. . TRBJ1-3 TRBV9 17 CASSADPGPRSGNTIYF TGTGCCAGCAGCGCCGACCCGGGACCAAGATCGGGAAACACCATATATTTT
. TRBD2 TRBJ2-5 TRBV2 13 CASTEDLAGTQYF TGTGCCAGCACCGAGGATCTAGCGGGTACCCAGTACTTC
. . TRBJ2-6 TRBV4-3 17 CASSQEGSGTGANVLTF TGCGCCAGCAGCCAAGAGGGCTCGGGGACTGGGGCCAACGTCCTGACTTTC
. TRBD1 TRBJ1-2 TRBV9 14 CASSPGTAPEGYTF TGTGCCAGCAGCCCCGGGACAGCACCTGAAGGCTACACCTTC
. TRBD2 TRBJ2-3 TRBV7-9 15 CASSLAGGPPDTQYF TGTGCCAGCAGTTTAGCGGGAGGGCCCCCAGATACGCAGTATTTT
. . TRBJ1-2 TRBV9 14 CASSVLPATYGYTF TGTGCCAGCAGCGTACTTCCGGCGACTTATGGCTACACCTTC
. . TRBJ2-7 TRBV28 11 CASSLGYEQYF TGTGCCAGCAGTTTAGGGTACGAGCAGTACTTC
. . TRBJ1-5 TRBV6-5 12 CASSYSPEPQHF TGTGCCAGCAGTTACTCGCCCGAGCCCCAGCATTTT
. . TRBJ1-5 TRBV2 14 CASRQGGNNQPQHF TGTGCCAGCAGACAGGGAGGGAACAATCAGCCCCAGCATTTT
. TRBD1 TRBJ2-5 TRBV7-3 17 CASSPQGTGGSQETQYF TGTGCCAGCAGCCCTCAAGGGACAGGGGGATCCCAAGAGACCCAGTACTTC
. TRBD1 TRBJ1-2 TRBV2 14 CASSGQGTNYGYTF TGTGCCAGCAGTGGACAGGGAACTAACTATGGCTACACCTTC
. . TRBJ2-5 TRBV9 15 CASSLWTAPQETQYF TGTGCCAGCAGCCTCTGGACAGCTCCCCAAGAGACCCAGTACTTC
. TRBD2 TRBJ2-5 TRBV2 14 CASGLGLVRETQYF TGTGCCAGCGGATTGGGACTAGTTCGAGAGACCCAGTACTTC
. TRBD1 TRBJ1-2 TRBV28 14 CASSLPGQGGGYTF TGTGCCAGCAGTTTACCCGGACAGGGCGGGGGCTACACCTTC
. . TRBJ1-4 TRBV7-9 14 CASSVSLTNEKLFF TGTGCCAGCAGCGTAAGCCTAACTAATGAAAAACTGTTTTTT
. . TRBJ2-5 TRBV7-9 14 CASSFTRYQETQYF TGTGCCAGCAGCTTCACCCGGTACCAAGAGACCCAGTACTTC
. TRBD2 TRBJ2-1 TRBV10-3 16 CAISESMAGDYNEQFF TGTGCCATCAGTGAGTCGATGGCGGGAGACTACAATGAGCAGTTCTTC
few TRBD2 TRBJ2-3 TRBV19 17 CASSIDPSGGAADTQYF TGTGCCAGTAGTATAGATCCTAGCGGGGGGGCCGCAGATACGCAGTATTTT
. . TRBJ2-3 TRBV6-5 14 CASRDEVNADTQYF TGTGCCAGCAGGGACGAGGTGAACGCAGATACGCAGTATTTT
. . TRBJ2-3 TRBV4-2 16 CASSQDFNQLGDTQYF TGTGCCAGCAGCCAAGATTTTAACCAGCTAGGGGATACGCAGTATTTT
. . TRBJ1-4 TRBV15 12 CATRRTNEKLFF TGTGCCACCAGGAGAACTAATGAAAAACTGTTTTTT
. . TRBJ1-2 TRBV28 13 CASSSDSNYGYTF TGTGCCAGCAGTTCGGACAGCAACTATGGCTACACCTTC
once . TRBJ2-1 TRBV30 13 CAWSGQFGNEQFF TGTGCCTGGAGTGGACAGTTCGGCAATGAGCAGTTCTTC
. TRBD2 TRBJ2-2 TRBV4-3 17 CASSQDPAGGVTGELFF TGCGCCAGCAGCCAAGATCCAGCGGGAGGAGTCACCGGGGAGCTGTTTTTT
. . TRBJ2-1 TRBV15 16 CATSRDAKPLESEQFF TGTGCCACCAGCAGAGATGCTAAACCGCTAGAAAGTGAGCAGTTCTTC
. . TRBJ2-4 TRBV6-5 14 CVSSLPEDKNIQYF TGTGTCAGCAGCCTCCCCGAAGACAAAAACATTCAGTACTTC
. TRBD2 TRBJ2-1 TRBV7-2 18 CASSLGGLAAGERNEQFF TGTGCCAGCAGCTTAGGGGGACTAGCGGCCGGAGAGAGAAATGAGCAGTTCTTC
. . TRBJ2-1 TRBV11-2 13 CASSSELYNEQFF TGTGCCAGCAGCTCCGAACTCTACAATGAGCAGTTCTTC
. TRBD1 TRBJ2-7 TRBV28 15 CATTSSRDSGARQYF TGTGCCACAACTTCTTCCCGGGACAGCGGTGCAAGGCAGTACTTC
. TRBD1 TRBJ1-2 TRBV27 14 CASSPGQAYYGYTF TGTGCCAGTTCCCCGGGACAGGCCTACTATGGCTACACCTTC
. . TRBJ2-3 TRBV5-1 15 CASSLVSTETDTQYF TGCGCCAGCAGCTTGGTTAGTACAGAGACAGATACGCAGTATTTT
. . TRBJ1-5 TRBV27 15 CASSFMMGGNQPQHF TGTGCCAGCAGTTTCATGATGGGGGGCAATCAGCCCCAGCATTTT
. . TRBJ2-1 TRBV4-3 16 CASSYSGISSYNEQFF TGCGCCAGCAGCTATAGCGGAATCAGCTCCTACAATGAGCAGTTCTTC
. . TRBJ2-5 TRBV6-5 12 CASTDLGETQYF TGTGCCAGCACCGACCTGGGGGAGACCCAGTACTTC
. TRBD1 TRBJ2-2 TRBV28 16 CASIARDRGVPGELFF TGTGCCAGCATTGCCCGGGACAGGGGAGTTCCCGGGGAGCTGTTTTTT
. . TRBJ1-1 TRBV28 15 CASSPYGTGDTEAFF TGTGCCAGCAGTCCATATGGGACGGGGGACACTGAAGCTTTCTTT
few TRBD2 TRBJ2-3 TRBV15 16 CATSTGLAAGTDTQYF TGTGCCACCAGCACGGGACTAGCGGCGGGCACAGATACGCAGTATTTT
. TRBD2 TRBJ2-3 TRBV10-2 17 CASSETVASGLTDTQYF TGCGCCAGCAGTGAGACAGTGGCTAGCGGGTTGACAGATACGCAGTATTTT
once TRBD2 TRBJ2-1 TRBV5-1 17 CASSFGGFSGGYNEQFF TGCGCCAGCAGCTTCGGGGGGTTTTCGGGAGGGTACAATGAGCAGTTCTTC
. . TRBJ2-1 TRBV6-4 17 CASSVQGQARTYNEQFF TGTGCCAGCAGTGTACAAGGGCAAGCGCGTACCTACAATGAGCAGTTCTTC
. TRBD2 TRBJ2-7 TRBV6-5 15 CASSYPGLAPHEQYF TGTGCCAGCAGTTACCCCGGACTAGCTCCCCACGAGCAGTACTTC
. . TRBJ1-4 TRBV28 15 CASSFSGVSGEKLFF TGTGCCAGCAGTTTCAGCGGGGTGTCGGGTGAAAAACTGTTTTTT
. TRBD2 TRBJ2-3 TRBV28 16 CASSIPGGGSTDTQYF TGTGCCAGCAGTATCCCTGGGGGGGGTAGCACAGATACGCAGTATTTT
. . TRBJ2-1 TRBV7-3 16 CASSLDTGASYNEQFF TGTGCCAGCAGCTTAGATACGGGAGCTTCCTACAATGAGCAGTTCTTC
. . TRBJ2-7 TRBV5-1 15 CASSSLTGLTYEQYF TGCGCCAGCAGCTCCCTCACAGGGCTAACCTACGAGCAGTACTTC
. . TRBJ1-2 TRBV13 15 CASSLGRYASKGYTF TGTGCCAGCAGCTTAGGCCGGTACGCTAGTAAGGGCTACACCTTC
. TRBD1 TRBJ2-7 TRBV5-5 13 CASSLGQGARQYF TGTGCCAGCAGCTTGGGACAGGGGGCGCGCCAGTACTTC
. . TRBJ2-1 TRBV18 15 CASSPPSGGFNEQFF TGTGCCAGCTCACCACCGAGTGGAGGTTTCAATGAGCAGTTCTTC
. . TRBJ1-2 TRBV19 12 CASSSRAYGYTF TGTGCCAGTAGTTCGCGGGCCTATGGCTACACCTTC
few . TRBJ2-7 TRBV30 14 CAWSVRPTGYEQYF TGTGCCTGGAGTGTACGTCCCACGGGCTACGAGCAGTACTTC
once TRBD2 TRBJ2-1 TRBV9 15 CASSSETSGSPEQFF TGTGCCAGCAGCTCAGAGACTAGCGGGTCCCCTGAGCAGTTCTTC
. . TRBJ1-1 TRBV19 16 CASSISGRSPNTEAFF TGTGCCAGTAGTATATCGGGGAGAAGTCCGAACACTGAAGCTTTCTTT
. . TRBJ1-2 TRBV19 14 CASSIVGASYGYTF TGTGCCAGTAGTATCGTGGGCGCTAGCTATGGCTACACCTTC
once TRBD2 TRBJ2-1 TRBV12-5 20 CASGLVSQVAFTSGRHEQFF TGTGCTAGTGGTTTGGTAAGCCAGGTCGCTTTTACTAGCGGGAGACATGAGCAGTTCTTC